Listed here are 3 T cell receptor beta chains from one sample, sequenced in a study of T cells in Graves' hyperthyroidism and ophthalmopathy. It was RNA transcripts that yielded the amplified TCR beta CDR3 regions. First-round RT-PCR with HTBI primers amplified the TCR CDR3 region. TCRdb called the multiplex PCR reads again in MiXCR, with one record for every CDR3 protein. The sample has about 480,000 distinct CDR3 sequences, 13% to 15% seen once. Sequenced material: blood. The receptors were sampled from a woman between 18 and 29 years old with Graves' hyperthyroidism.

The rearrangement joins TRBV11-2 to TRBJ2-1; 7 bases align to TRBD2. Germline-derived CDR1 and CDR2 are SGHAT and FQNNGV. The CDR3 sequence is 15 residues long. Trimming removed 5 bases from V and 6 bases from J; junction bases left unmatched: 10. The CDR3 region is CASSPLAGAINEQFF. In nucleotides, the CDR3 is TGTGCCAGCAGCCCCCTCGCGGGAGCAATCAATGAGCAGTTCTTC. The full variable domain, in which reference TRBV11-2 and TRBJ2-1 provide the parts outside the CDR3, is EAGVAQSPRYKIIEKRQSVAFWCNPISGHATLYWYQQILGQGPKLLIQFQNNGVVDDSQLPKDRFSAERLKGVDSTLKIQPAKLEDSAVYLCASSPLAGAINEQFFGPGTRLTVL.

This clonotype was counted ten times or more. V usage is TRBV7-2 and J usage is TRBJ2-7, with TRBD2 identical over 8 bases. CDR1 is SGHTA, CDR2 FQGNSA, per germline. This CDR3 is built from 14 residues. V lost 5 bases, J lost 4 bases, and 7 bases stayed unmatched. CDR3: CASSQTSGRYEQYF. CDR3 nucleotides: TGTGCCAGCAGCCAAACTAGCGGTAGATACGAGCAGTACTTC.

CDR3 in amino acids: CASTGEDPEGTQYF. The CDR3, as DNA: TGTGCCAGCACGGGGGAGGACCCAGAGGGGACCCAGTACTTC. V and J are TRBV2 and TRBJ2-5; D perhaps matches TRBD2 (6 bases). Per germline, CDR1 SNHLY and CDR2 FYNNEI. The V end was cut by 7 bases, the J end by 7 bases, with 19 bases between. The CDR3 is made up of 14 amino acids. Variable domain in full (rest from reference TRBV2 and TRBJ2-5): EPEVTQTPSHQVTQMGQEVILRCVPISNHLYFYWYRQILGQKVEFLVSFYNNEISEKSEIFDDQFSVERPDGSNFTLKIRSTKLEDSAMYFCASTGEDPEGTQYFGPGTRLLVL.